A selection of T cell receptor beta chains follows, all from one sample in a study of CXCR3-negative and CXCR3-positive naive CD8 T cells. TCRdb reprocessed the 5' RACE reads, keeping one entry per CDR3 protein, no DNA. Its clone listing holds 43,000 or so distinct CDR3 sequences. The sample comprised memory CD8+ T cells from blood. Source of these receptors: a human donor in good health. Some clones in this sample may be carry-over from other donors' samples. Each CDR3 is given with its conserved first and last residue. The order of the fields is V gene, J gene, CDR3 length, CDR3 protein.

v_call: TRBV3-1
j_call: TRBJ2-5
cdr3_length: 15
cdr3_aa: CASSHYRTKAETQYF

v_call: TRBV4-2
j_call: TRBJ2-7
cdr3_length: 15
cdr3_aa: CASSPGLAESYEQYF

v_call: TRBV5-6
j_call: TRBJ2-5
cdr3_length: 16
cdr3_aa: CASSLAAGGGQETQYF

v_call: TRBV20-1
j_call: TRBJ2-1
cdr3_length: 18
cdr3_aa: CSAETSGLYPSSYNEQFF

v_call: TRBV12-3/TRBV12-4
j_call: TRBJ2-7
cdr3_length: 13
cdr3_aa: CASSGTVSYEQYF

v_call: TRBV6-2/TRBV6-3
j_call: TRBJ2-5
cdr3_length: 17
cdr3_aa: CASSYSEVDRLSETQYF

v_call: TRBV28
j_call: TRBJ1-2
cdr3_length: 15
cdr3_aa: CASSLEGRGLEGYTF

v_call: TRBV28
j_call: TRBJ1-4
cdr3_length: 16
cdr3_aa: CASSRIADRADEKLFF

v_call: TRBV9
j_call: TRBJ2-3
cdr3_length: 15
cdr3_aa: CASSVGGRGTDTQYF

v_call: TRBV28
j_call: TRBJ2-7
cdr3_length: 15
cdr3_aa: CASSPEDRATYEQYF

v_call: TRBV7-6
j_call: TRBJ2-1
cdr3_length: 15
cdr3_aa: CASSFTVVLYNEQFF

v_call: TRBV5-1
j_call: TRBJ2-7
cdr3_length: 14
cdr3_aa: CATQSHVGSYEQYF

v_call: TRBV19
j_call: TRBJ1-2
cdr3_length: 13
cdr3_aa: CASSPGETDGYTF

v_call: TRBV2
j_call: TRBJ1-2
cdr3_length: 15
cdr3_aa: CASSEPDSGFYGYTF